The 20 T cell receptor beta chains listed next were all sequenced from one sample in a study of metastatic and nonmetastatic thyroid tumors. No treatment of any kind had been given to any patient before thyroid surgery. MiXCR was used by TCRdb to re-call the PCR reads. Here the sample spans 25,000 to 30,000 clones, 23% being singletons. Sequenced sample: blood. The receptors were sampled from a female donor with papillary thyroid cancer or a benign thyroid nodule (not recorded which). Some clones in this sample may be carry-over from other donors' samples.

Notes on this clone: A much larger clonotype is one base distant, so this may be a read error. This chain uses TRBV9 with TRBJ2-2, with TRBD1 matching over 7 bases. This CDR3 region has 17 residues. Germline loops: CDR1 SGDLS, CDR2 YYNGEE. The CDR3 nucleotides are TGTGCCTGCAGCAGCACTAGACAGGGAAGGAGGACCGGGGAGCTGTTTTTT. The encoded protein is CACSSTRQGRRTGELFF. The whole variable domain, filled in from reference TRBV9 and TRBJ2-2, reads DSGVTQTPKHLITATGQRVTLRCSPRSGDLSVYWYQQSLDQGLQFLIQYYNGEERAKGNILERFSAQQFPDLHSELNLSSLELGDSALYFCACSSTRQGRRTGELFFGEGSRLTVL.

The sample holds a few counts of this clone. This may be a read error: a much more frequent sequence differs by one nucleotide. The chain couples TRBV6-2 or TRBV6-3 to TRBJ2-1; TRBD1 or TRBD2 may be the D gene (5 bases each). This CDR3 region has 13 residues. CDR1 is MNHEY and CDR2 is SVGEGT in the germline V gene. The CDR3 is CASSYMGVNEQFF. DNA of the CDR3: TGCGCCAGCAGTTACATGGGGGTCAATGAGCAGTTCTTC.

This clone was found many times. The chain uses TRBV11-3 and TRBJ2-1, with D maybe TRBD2 (7 bases). Germline lookup yields CDR1 SGHNT and CDR2 YENEEA. The CDR3 covers 15 residues. The V end was cut by 3 bases, the J end by 7 bases, with 16 bases between. Written as DNA, the CDR3 is TGTGCCAGCAGCTTCCTCGAAGGGGGGGGGAATGAGCAGTTCTTC. Amino acid sequence: CASSFLEGGGNEQFF.

This clone was picked up many times. This rearrangement joins TRBV7-9 to TRBJ2-3; D may be TRBD2 (6 bases). Germline CDR1 SEHNR, CDR2 FQNEAQ (reference sequence). The ends were cut back, 3 bases at V and 7 bases at J, with 14 bases in the middle. The CDR3 totals 14 residues. The CDR3 protein is CASSLRRETNTQYF. The CDR3 region has the DNA TGTGCCAGCAGCTTGCGACGGGAGACTAATACGCAGTATTTT. Complete variable domain (other parts from reference TRBV7-9 and TRBJ2-3): DTGVSQNPRHKITKRGQNVTFRCDPISEHNRLYWYRQTLGQGPEFLTYFQNEAQLEKSRLLSDRFSAERPKGSFSTLEIQRTEQGDSAMYLCASSLRRETNTQYFGPGTRLTVL.

By its share, this clone is medium-sized. The CDR3 loop reads CASSIGTSGYEQYF. CDR3 nucleotide sequence: TGTGCCAGTAGTATTGGGACTAGCGGCTACGAGCAGTACTTC. The chain has TRBV19 and TRBJ2-7, with 11 bases aligning to TRBD2. Trimming took 3 bases from V and 3 from J; bases not matched to a gene: 1. Germline CDR1 is LNHDA and CDR2 is SQIVND (reference sequence). The CDR3 is 14 amino acids.

This clone was observed at least ten times. The chain has TRBV7-9 and TRBJ2-7; D is perhaps TRBD1 (6 bases). The CDR3 sequence is 14 residues long. CDR1 and CDR2 from the germline V gene are SEHNR and FQNEAQ (reference sequence). With 7 bases removed from V and 6 bases from J, the gap between germline ends came to 19 bases. The CDR3 DNA is TGTGCCAGCAATCCATGGGGGCCCGAGGGCGAGCAGTACTTC. This sequence encodes CASNPWGPEGEQYF.

This chain uses TRBV20-1 with TRBJ1-6, with a tentative D call TRBD1 (6 bases). Germline CDR1 and CDR2: DFQATT and SNEGSKA (reference sequence). V was shortened by 5 bases and J by 6 bases, with 17 bases between the two germline ends. CDR3 length: 15 amino acids. The CDR3: CSADIWGPGNSPLHF. DNA for the CDR3: TGCAGTGCTGACATATGGGGGCCAGGTAATTCACCCCTCCACTTT.

By its share, this clone is medium-sized. For the CDR3, the DNA is TGTGCCAGCAGCTTAGACGTCTACGAGCAGTACTTC. As protein: CASSLDVYEQYF. The chain employs TRBV7-2 and TRBJ2-7; D gene unclear. The CDR3 totals 12 residues. Trimming pared 1 base from V and 3 bases from J, leaving 4 bases between. The germline V gene has CDR1 SGHTA and CDR2 FQGNSA. Looking up the rest from reference TRBV7-2 and TRBJ2-7 gives the full variable domain: GAGVSQSPSNKVTEKGKDVELRCDPISGHTALYWYRQSLGQGLEFLIYFQGNSAPDKSGLPSDRFSAERTGGSVSTLTIQRTQQEDSAVYLCASSLDVYEQYFGPGTRLTVT.

In its sample, this clone was seen many times. The CDR3 region is CASRTGTDTQYF. Here the CDR3 DNA reads TGTGCCAGCAGGACAGGGACAGATACGCAGTATTTT. The chain recombines TRBV2 with TRBJ2-3, with 7 bases that match TRBD1. The CDR3 runs to 12 residues. With V trimmed by 6 bases and J by 3 bases, 0 bases remained unmatched. Germline V gives CDR1 SNHLY, CDR2 FYNNEI.

This chain uses TRBV28 with TRBJ1-6; D unresolved. V lost 3 bases and J 9 bases, leaving 6 bases between the germline ends. The CDR3 is 12 amino acids. CDR1 MDHEN and CDR2 SYDVKM come from the germline V gene. This CDR3 is CASSFPSSPLHF. CDR3 DNA: TGTGCCAGCAGTTTCCCTAGTTCACCCCTCCACTTT.

The chain joins TRBV11-3 to TRBJ2-1; D unclear. Trimming shortened V by 2 bases and J by 10 bases, and 12 bases separated the two germline ends. The germline CDR1 and CDR2 sequences are SGHNT and YENEEA. The CDR3 is 13 residues long. The DNA for the CDR3 is TGTGCCAGCAGCTTATTTCTAGTCACCGAGCAGTTCTTC. Its protein is CASSLFLVTEQFF.

About this clone itself: Germline and junction disagree at one end, which may indicate a read error. The chain has TRBV9 and TRBJ2-3; 7 nucleotides align to TRBD2. Germline CDR1 and CDR2: SGDLS and YYNGEE. This CDR3 spans 15 amino acids. CDR3 in amino acids: CANSVGRAWASTQYF. The CDR3 nucleotides are TGTGCCAACAGCGTGGGGAGGGCATGGGCCAGTACGCAGTATTTT.

This clone appeared many times. The CDR3 sequence: CSVVGTGRAFF. The DNA for the CDR3 is TGCAGCGTTGTAGGGACGGGTAGAGCTTTCTTT. The chain carries TRBV29-1 and TRBJ1-1; D is perhaps TRBD1 (5 bases). V dropped 4 bases and J dropped 10 bases, with 13 bases sitting between them. CDR3 length: 11 amino acids. The germline CDR1 and CDR2 sequences are SQVTM and ANQGSEA.

This clone was found many times. This chain connects TRBV30 to TRBJ2-3; 10 bases match TRBD2. CDR3 size: 15 residues. With 1 base clipped from V and 3 bases from J, the junction kept 4 bases outside the gene matches. Germline CDR1 and CDR2: GTSNPN and SVGIG (reference sequence). The CDR3 loop reads CAWSGGSGRTDTQYF. As DNA, the CDR3 is TGTGCCTGGAGTGGGGGTAGCGGGAGGACAGATACGCAGTATTTT.

The table lists this clone with many counts. A read error may be the cause here, since a much bigger clone is one base away. V and J are TRBV5-1 and TRBJ2-1; D could derive from TRBD1 or TRBD2 (5 bases each). With 4 bases removed from V and 1 base from J, the gap between germline ends came to 12 bases. Per the germline V gene, CDR1 is SGHRS and CDR2 is YFSETQ. The length of the CDR3 is 15 residues. Written as DNA, the CDR3 is TGCGCCAGCAGCCCGGGACGAGCGTCCTACAATGAGCAGTTCTTC. Protein product: CASSPGRASYNEQFF.

The chain carries TRBV9 and TRBJ2-1; 10 nucleotides line up with TRBD1. CDR1 is SGDLS, CDR2 YYNGEE, per germline. V lost 3 bases to trimming and J lost 3 bases; unmatched junction nucleotides: 15. The CDR3 contains 19 residues. Here the CDR3 DNA reads TGTGCCAGCAGCGATCCCCGCTTGGAGACAGGGGGCATCTACAATGAGCAGTTCTTC. It encodes CASSDPRLETGGIYNEQFF.

This clone was observed many times. The chain links TRBV20-1 to TRBJ1-2; D remains ambiguous. Germline-derived CDR1 and CDR2 are DFQATT and SNEGSKA (reference sequence). The length of the CDR3 is 15 residues. V was clipped by 6 bases and J by 4 bases, with 21 bases between them. This CDR3 is CSAPGPIALGYGYTF. The CDR3 bases are TGCAGTGCCCCCGGACCTATAGCTCTCGGCTATGGCTACACCTTC.

In its sample, this clone is medium-sized (0.01 to 0.1%). V usage is TRBV27 and J usage is TRBJ2-7, with TRBD1 identical over 7 bases. Germline CDR1 MNHEY, CDR2 SMNVEV (reference sequence). Unmatched junction bases numbered 10, after V lost 1 base and J lost 4 bases. The CDR3 runs 16 residues. DNA for the CDR3: TGTGCCAGCAGTTTATTAGGGGGCGCCCTTGAATACGAGCAGTACTTC. This translates into CASSLLGGALEYEQYF.

This clone was counted at least ten times. In this CDR3 the conserved last residue, phenylalanine or tryptophan, is missing, so a read error is likely. The chain joins TRBV30 to TRBJ1-2, with 9 nucleotides matching TRBD1. The length of the CDR3 is 15 residues. CDR1 is GTSNPN, CDR2 SVGIG, per germline (reference sequence). J lost 7 bases, V lost 2 bases, and 11 bases had no gene match. The CDR3 DNA reads TGTGCCTGGAGTCCCGGGACAGGGAGGGCGTTTGGCTACACCCTC. Its translation: CAWSPGTGRAFGYTL.

J is TRBJ2-7 and V is TRBV5-8; D tentatively reads TRBD1 or TRBD2 (5 bases each). Germline CDR1 SGHTS, CDR2 YDEGEE. The V gene lost 3 bases and the J gene lost 7 bases, with 17 bases spanning the gap. The CDR3 covers 14 residues. CDR3 sequence: CASSYTTGTFEQYF. The CDR3 region has the DNA TGTGCCAGCAGCTATACTACCGGGACGTTTGAGCAGTACTTC. The variable domain in full, with the rest retrieved from reference TRBV5-8 and TRBJ2-7, is EAGVTQSPTHLIKTRGQQATLRCSPISGHTSVYWYQQALGLGLQFLLWYDEGEERNRGNFPPRFSGRQFPNYSSELNVNALELEDSALYLCASSYTTGTFEQYFGPGTRLTVT.